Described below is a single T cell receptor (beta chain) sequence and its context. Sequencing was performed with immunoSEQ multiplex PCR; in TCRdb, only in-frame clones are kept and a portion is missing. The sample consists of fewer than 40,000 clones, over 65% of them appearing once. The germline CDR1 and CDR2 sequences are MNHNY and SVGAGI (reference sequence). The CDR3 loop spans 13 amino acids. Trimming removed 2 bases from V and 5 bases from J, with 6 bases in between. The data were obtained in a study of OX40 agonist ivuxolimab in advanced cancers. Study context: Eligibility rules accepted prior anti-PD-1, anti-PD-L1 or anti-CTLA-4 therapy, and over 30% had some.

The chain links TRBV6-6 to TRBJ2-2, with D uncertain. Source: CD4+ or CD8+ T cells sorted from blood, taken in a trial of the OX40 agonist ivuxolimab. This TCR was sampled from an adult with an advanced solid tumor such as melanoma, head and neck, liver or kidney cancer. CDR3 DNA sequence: TGTGCCAGCAGTTACGGCAGGACCGGGGAGCTGTTTTTT. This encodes CASSYGRTGELFF.